Listed below are T cell receptor beta chains from one sample, sequenced in a study of cytomegalovirus exposure and HLA in healthy donors. TCRdb keeps only in-frame clones here, not all; method: immunoSEQ multiplex PCR. This sample carries around 150,000 clones, around four fifths of them seen once, and the ten largest clones take around 5%. The sequenced sample was PBMCs. All receptors derive from a young man in good health. Both conserved end residues are part of each CDR3. Fields, in order: J gene, clone size, V gene, D gene, CDR3 protein, CDR3 DNA. A D gene is named only where the DNA matches it firmly. Size tells how often a clone was seen (once, few, many) or the class of an expanded clone, and some rows leave it out.

J: TRBJ2-4
size: NA
V: TRBV5-8
D: NA
CDR3: CASSLAPLSGQNIQYF
DNA: TGTGCCAGCAGCTTGGCCCCCCTGTCTGGCCAAAACATTCAGTACTTC

J: TRBJ2-1
size: NA
V: TRBV7-2
D: NA
CDR3: CASSATPSSYNEQFF
DNA: TGTGCCAGCAGCGCTACCCCGAGCTCCTACAATGAGCAGTTCTTC

J: TRBJ2-2
size: NA
V: TRBV7-9
D: TRBD2
CDR3: CASTASGRNGELFF
DNA: TGTGCCAGCACCGCTAGCGGGAGGAACGGGGAGCTGTTTTTT

J: TRBJ2-3
size: NA
V: TRBV18
D: NA
CDR3: CASSPRLLSQDTQYF
DNA: TGTGCCAGCTCACCACGGCTTCTTTCACAAGATACGCAGTATTTT

J: TRBJ2-5
size: NA
V: TRBV7-9
D: NA
CDR3: CSSSLARSGAETQYF
DNA: TGTTCCAGCAGCTTAGCGCGCTCGGGAGCAGAGACCCAGTACTTC

J: TRBJ2-6
size: NA
V: TRBV28
D: TRBD2
CDR3: CASSLFRLAGTGANVLTF
DNA: TGTGCCAGCAGTTTATTTCGGCTAGCGGGAACTGGGGCCAACGTCCTGACTTTC

J: TRBJ2-1
size: NA
V: TRBV6-5
D: NA
CDR3: CASRSQRAYNEQFF
DNA: TGTGCCAGCAGAAGCCAGCGGGCCTACAATGAGCAGTTCTTC

J: TRBJ1-2
size: NA
V: TRBV7-9
D: NA
CDR3: CASSLQGGDGYTF
DNA: TGTGCCAGCAGCTTACAGGGTGGAGATGGCTACACCTTC

J: TRBJ2-7
size: NA
V: TRBV27
D: NA
CDR3: CASSLFVGGYEQYF
DNA: TGTGCCAGCAGTTTATTTGTTGGGGGCTACGAGCAGTACTTC

J: TRBJ2-1
size: NA
V: TRBV9
D: TRBD2
CDR3: CASSETSARGYNEQFF
DNA: TGTGCCAGCAGCGAGACTAGCGCCCGAGGGTACAATGAGCAGTTCTTC

J: TRBJ1-5
size: NA
V: TRBV10-1
D: NA
CDR3: CASSDYSQPQHF
DNA: TGCGCCAGCAGTGATTACAGTCAGCCCCAGCATTTT

J: TRBJ2-4
size: NA
V: TRBV2
D: TRBD1
CDR3: CASSGGQGIQYF
DNA: TGTGCCAGCAGTGGGGGACAGGGCATTCAGTACTTC

J: TRBJ2-1
size: NA
V: TRBV5-4
D: TRBD2
CDR3: CASSSRTSGSSEQFF
DNA: TGTGCCAGCAGCTCTCGGACTAGCGGGAGTAGTGAGCAGTTCTTC

J: TRBJ2-1
size: NA
V: TRBV4-1
D: TRBD2
CDR3: CASSQTQLAGPYNEQFF
DNA: TGCGCCAGCAGCCAAACTCAACTAGCGGGTCCCTACAATGAGCAGTTCTTC

J: TRBJ2-2
size: NA
V: TRBV7-9
D: NA
CDR3: CASSLVRTANTGELFF
DNA: TGTGCCAGCAGCTTAGTTCGGACAGCGAACACCGGGGAGCTGTTTTTT

J: TRBJ2-1
size: NA
V: TRBV4-3
D: TRBD1
CDR3: CASSRDSPSGSYNEQFF
DNA: TGCGCCAGCAGTCGGGACAGTCCATCGGGTTCCTACAATGAGCAGTTCTTC

J: TRBJ1-1
size: NA
V: TRBV29-1
D: NA
CDR3: CSVGQGVTEAFF
DNA: TGCAGCGTTGGCCAGGGTGTCACTGAAGCTTTCTTT

J: TRBJ1-5
size: NA
V: TRBV19
D: NA
CDR3: CASSIDRWSGPQHF
DNA: TGTGCCAGTAGTATAGATCGGTGGAGTGGGCCCCAGCATTTT

J: TRBJ2-4
size: NA
V: TRBV30
D: TRBD2
CDR3: CAWTEEGLADNKNIQYF
DNA: TGTGCCTGGACCGAAGAAGGACTAGCTGATAACAAAAACATTCAGTACTTC

J: TRBJ2-2
size: NA
V: TRBV29-1
D: NA
CDR3: CSVEGAGELFF
DNA: TGCAGCGTAGAGGGGGCCGGGGAGCTGTTTTTT

J: TRBJ2-3
size: medium-sized
V: TRBV27
D: NA
CDR3: CASSLSRPDTQYF
DNA: TGTGCCAGCAGTTTAAGCAGGCCCGATACGCAGTATTTT

J: TRBJ2-7
size: NA
V: TRBV7-2
D: NA
CDR3: CASTPGGQVFSYEQYF
DNA: TGTGCCAGCACCCCGGGGGGACAGGTTTTTTCCTACGAGCAGTACTTC

J: TRBJ2-4
size: few
V: TRBV29-1
D: NA
CDR3: CSTRGGGTKNIQYF
DNA: TGCAGTACCCGGGGTGGGGGGACCAAAAACATTCAGTACTTC

J: TRBJ2-3
size: NA
V: TRBV14
D: TRBD2
CDR3: CASSQAGGSWGTDTQYF
DNA: TGTGCCAGCAGCCAAGCGGGAGGGAGCTGGGGCACAGATACGCAGTATTTT

J: TRBJ1-1
size: NA
V: TRBV14
D: NA
CDR3: CASSQVAGSMNTEAFF
DNA: TGTGCCAGCAGCCAAGTGGCGGGTTCGATGAACACTGAAGCTTTCTTT

J: TRBJ1-5
size: few
V: TRBV2
D: TRBD1
CDR3: CASSPQGGEQPQHF
DNA: TGTGCCAGCAGCCCTCAGGGGGGCGAGCAGCCCCAGCATTTT

J: TRBJ2-1
size: few
V: TRBV19
D: NA
CDR3: CASSMIGMGEGGNEQFF
DNA: TGTGCCAGTAGTATGATAGGTATGGGGGAGGGGGGCAATGAGCAGTTCTTC

J: TRBJ1-1
size: NA
V: TRBV11-2
D: NA
CDR3: CASSLRRSAEAFF
DNA: TGTGCCAGCAGCCTAAGAAGGAGCGCTGAAGCTTTCTTT

J: TRBJ1-2
size: NA
V: TRBV15
D: NA
CDR3: CATSSSGVSVYTF
DNA: TGTGCCACCAGCAGTTCAGGGGTTTCGGTATACACCTTC

J: TRBJ1-5
size: NA
V: TRBV6-5
D: NA
CDR3: CASSQGARHNQPQHF
DNA: TGTGCCAGCAGCCAAGGGGCCAGACACAATCAGCCCCAGCATTTT

J: TRBJ2-1
size: once
V: TRBV5-1
D: NA
CDR3: CASSLVRDSQVDNEQFF
DNA: TGCGCCAGCAGCTTGGTCCGGGACTCCCAGGTCGACAATGAGCAGTTCTTC

J: TRBJ1-5
size: once
V: TRBV4-3
D: TRBD1
CDR3: CASSPQGNQPQHF
DNA: TGCGCCAGCAGCCCACAGGGGAATCAGCCCCAGCATTTT

J: TRBJ2-7
size: NA
V: TRBV19
D: TRBD2
CDR3: CASSLNSGSYEQYF
DNA: TGTGCCAGTAGCTTAAATAGCGGGAGTTACGAGCAGTACTTC

J: TRBJ1-2
size: NA
V: TRBV19
D: NA
CDR3: CASTIRGRGYTF
DNA: TGTGCCAGCACCATCAGGGGCCGGGGCTACACCTTC

J: TRBJ2-7
size: NA
V: TRBV5-1
D: TRBD2
CDR3: CASSLGTSGSYEQYF
DNA: TGCGCCAGCAGCTTGGGTACTAGCGGGAGCTACGAGCAGTACTTC

J: TRBJ2-1
size: few
V: TRBV10-3
D: NA
CDR3: CAISQGGSGRYNEQFF
DNA: TGTGCCATCAGTCAAGGGGGCAGCGGGCGCTACAATGAGCAGTTCTTC

J: TRBJ2-7
size: NA
V: TRBV28
D: TRBD1
CDR3: CASSLKRGQDYEQYF
DNA: TGTGCCAGCAGTTTAAAGAGGGGGCAGGACTACGAGCAGTACTTC

J: TRBJ1-1
size: NA
V: TRBV10-3
D: NA
CDR3: CAISESTQGEAFF
DNA: TGTGCCATCAGTGAGTCGACTCAGGGTGAAGCTTTCTTT

J: TRBJ2-5
size: NA
V: TRBV28
D: TRBD2
CDR3: CASSWTRGTQYF
DNA: TGTGCCAGCAGCTGGACTAGGGGGACCCAGTACTTC

J: TRBJ1-2
size: NA
V: TRBV9
D: TRBD1
CDR3: CASSTPGQGPYGYTF
DNA: TGTGCCAGCAGCACTCCGGGACAGGGACCTTATGGCTACACCTTC

J: TRBJ2-6
size: NA
V: TRBV6-4
D: NA
CDR3: CASSLGGAGANVLTF
DNA: TGTGCCAGCAGCCTAGGGGGGGCCGGGGCCAACGTCCTGACTTTC

J: TRBJ2-1
size: NA
V: TRBV5-4
D: NA
CDR3: CASSLASYNEQFF
DNA: TGTGCCAGCAGCTTGGCTAGTTACAATGAGCAGTTCTTC

J: TRBJ2-3
size: NA
V: TRBV30
D: TRBD2
CDR3: CAWRLSGSWGTDTQYF
DNA: TGTGCCTGGAGGTTGAGCGGGAGCTGGGGCACAGATACGCAGTATTTT

J: TRBJ1-1
size: NA
V: TRBV18
D: NA
CDR3: CASSDSADNTEAFF
DNA: TGTGCCAGCTCAGACTCTGCGGATAACACTGAAGCTTTCTTT

J: TRBJ2-7
size: few
V: TRBV7-2
D: TRBD1
CDR3: CASSSGTGVSQQYF
DNA: TGTGCCAGCAGCTCCGGGACAGGGGTATCTCAGCAGTACTTC

J: TRBJ1-4
size: few
V: TRBV30
D: NA
CDR3: CAWSPTASNEKLFF
DNA: TGTGCCTGGAGTCCTACAGCTTCTAATGAAAAACTGTTTTTT

J: TRBJ1-2
size: once
V: TRBV28
D: TRBD1
CDR3: CASSLGGERDSYGYTF
DNA: TGTGCCAGCAGTTTAGGCGGGGAGAGGGACAGCTATGGCTACACCTTC

J: TRBJ2-1
size: many
V: TRBV19
D: TRBD2
CDR3: CASKSGRDSDEQFF
DNA: TGTGCCAGTAAGAGCGGGAGGGATAGCGATGAGCAGTTCTTC

J: TRBJ2-1
size: once
V: TRBV27
D: NA
CDR3: CASSQPRGGLDEQFF
DNA: TGTGCCAGCAGTCAACCCCGTGGGGGCTTGGATGAGCAGTTCTTC

J: TRBJ2-7
size: few
V: TRBV2
D: TRBD2
CDR3: CASSEVSSGTGEQYF
DNA: TGTGCCAGCAGTGAAGTGTCTAGCGGGACGGGGGAGCAGTACTTC

J: TRBJ1-6
size: few
V: TRBV14
D: NA
CDR3: CASSARLNSPLHF
DNA: TGTGCCAGCAGCGCCAGGCTAAATTCACCCCTCCACTTT